The clone carrying this TCR beta chain turned up a few times. Losses at the gene ends were 7 bases for V and 0 bases for J; bases not matched to a gene: 11. The CDR3 has 18 residues. Looked up from germline, CDR1 is MNHEY and CDR2 is SMNVEV (reference sequence). This sample was taken from a study of blood T cell repertoires in COVID-19. Sequencing was performed with immunoSEQ multiplex PCR; in TCRdb, only in-frame clones are kept and a portion is missing. The data show under 200,000 clones, around 84% seen once. This clonotype was obtained from a man aged 50-59 years with active or convalescent COVID-19. This chain joins TRBV27 and TRBJ2-7; 14 bases line up with TRBD2. Specimen: peripheral blood. The CDR3 reads CASTYRGTSGGHSYEQYF. Written as DNA, the CDR3 is TGTGCCAGCACCTACAGGGGGACTAGCGGGGGCCACTCCTACGAGCAGTACTTC.